This T cell receptor (beta chain) comes out of a study of T cell repertoires in ileal Crohn's disease. Noted time point: neoterminal ileum biopsy at postoperative endoscopy, about 6 months after surgery. The CDR3 contains 11 residues. V was cut by 2 bases and J by 7 bases, with 6 bases left in between. Looked up from germline, CDR1 is SGHDN and CDR2 is FVKESK. Here immunoSEQ multiplex PCR was the method, and the copy in TCRdb shows in-frame clones only, minus some. The sample yields 7,500 to 9,500 clones, 70% to 85% seen once. J is TRBJ2-7 and V is TRBV14; a possible D gene is TRBD2 (5 bases). The sequenced sample was ileal tissue. The clonotype comes from an adult with Crohn's disease. This CDR3 reads CASSQSGEQYF. The CDR3 nucleotides are TGTGCCAGCAGCCAATCGGGGGAGCAGTACTTC.